This is a list of T cell receptor beta chains from one sample in a study of molecular identifiers for immune sequencing clone quantification. TCRdb recomputed calls from the PCR reads with MiXCR, one row per CDR3 protein. The sample holds about 510,000 distinct CDR3 sequences, about a fifth seen once. Input material: naive CD8+ T cells from blood, with Jurkat cell RNA spiked in. These receptors all stem from a human donor in good health. Some libraries in this study had Jurkat cell RNA spiked in. Both conserved end residues are part of each CDR3.

J | V | CDR3
TRBJ2-2 | TRBV7-6 | CASSLALGSAGELFF
TRBJ1-5 | TRBV24-1 | CATSDRAAGNQPQHF
TRBJ2-1 | TRBV10-3 | CAISESSGTYGHEQFF
TRBJ2-5 | TRBV28 | CASSTWEETQYF
TRBJ2-3 | TRBV4-2 | CASSRSYTSGTTDTQYF
TRBJ2-3 | TRBV11-2 | CASSLVFTDTQYF
TRBJ1-1 | TRBV6-5 | CASSYATGVFTEAFF
TRBJ2-7 | TRBV12-3/TRBV12-4 | CASSFQPDYEQYF
TRBJ1-1 | TRBV6-5 | CASSYSSGEAFF
TRBJ2-2 | TRBV6-5 | CASREDRGVTGELSF
TRBJ2-5 | TRBV7-2 | CASRRLAGGGGETQYF
TRBJ2-6 | TRBV30 | CAVQGLSGANVLTF
TRBJ1-5 | TRBV27 | CASSLLSPRYGGLSNQPQHF
TRBJ2-3 | TRBV6-5 | CASSLTGGAMDTQYF
TRBJ2-1 | TRBV30 | CAWSAGLGFNEQFF
TRBJ1-6 | TRBV6-5 | CASSYSGNSPLHF
TRBJ1-5 | TRBV27 | CASSDGAANQPQHF
TRBJ2-3 | TRBV11-2 | CASSFRGRGVDTQYF
TRBJ2-2 | TRBV6-4 | CASSDPPAGELFF
TRBJ2-7 | TRBV7-9 | CASSLPPGLAGTSYEQYF
TRBJ1-1 | TRBV19 | CASSIALNTEAFF
TRBJ1-5 | TRBV12-3/TRBV12-4 | CASSLGSYNQPQHF
TRBJ2-7 | TRBV28 | CAGSTGQGASYEQYF
TRBJ1-2 | TRBV28 | CASSPHDRGRNYGYTF
TRBJ2-2 | TRBV28 | CASSLPLNTGELFF
TRBJ2-7 | TRBV28 | CASSLSVDEQYF
TRBJ2-1 | TRBV5-1 | CASSLVSRPSLYNEQFF
TRBJ2-7 | TRBV20-1 | CSARASGGSSYEQYF
TRBJ1-1 | TRBV11-2 | CASRQGGIEAFF
TRBJ1-1 | TRBV7-2 | CASSLAWKAFF
TRBJ2-1 | TRBV28 | CASSLFLGRYNEQFF
TRBJ2-5 | TRBV12-3/TRBV12-4 | CASSPLTGRLQETQYF
TRBJ1-5 | TRBV7-9 | CASSSPGYNQPQHF
TRBJ2-4 | TRBV9 | CASSVDGLFDIQYF
TRBJ2-3 | TRBV11-2 | CASSLEVRGAVDTQYF
TRBJ1-1 | TRBV3-1 | CASSQDWVGDTEAFF
TRBJ2-7 | TRBV7-9 | CASTPGGTYEQYF
TRBJ1-5 | TRBV27 | CASGWGDNRPQHF
TRBJ1-2 | TRBV16 | CASSHMTGGNSGYTF
TRBJ1-2 | TRBV29-1 | CSVEADGHYGYTF
TRBJ2-3 | TRBV3-2 | CASSQGTTQNTLTDTQYF
TRBJ1-2 | TRBV10-3 | CAISVFDRPPNYGYTF
TRBJ2-2 | TRBV7-3 | CASSLSKNTGELFF
TRBJ1-4 | TRBV12-5 | CASGLNEKLFF
TRBJ2-3 | TRBV28 | CASSLFVLADGDLTDTQYF
TRBJ1-5 | TRBV21-1 | CASSTNRDSNQPQHF
TRBJ1-5 | TRBV13 | CASSLGARSNQPQHF
TRBJ2-7 | TRBV24-1 | CATSDSAVASGSHPYEQYF
TRBJ2-5 | TRBV11-2 | CASSLDWTGYQGTQYF
TRBJ1-4 | TRBV3-1 | CASSQDADSLNEKLFF
TRBJ2-7 | TRBV30 | CAWREGAYEQYF
TRBJ1-1 | TRBV7-9 | CASSFGGAEAFF
TRBJ2-7 | TRBV19 | CASMGWGNEQYF